The sequence of this T cell receptor (beta chain) was determined in a study of Tregs in tolerant kidney transplant recipients. Study in general: CD4+CD25+CD127- cells came from approximately three-day belatacept mixed lymphocyte reactions, some with roughly 5-day graft donor restimulation.

In the case of this clone: Its cognate antigen is unknown.

The method was immunoSEQ multiplex PCR; TCRdb's version includes in-frame clones alone and lacks a portion of them. Altogether approximately 41,000 clones are present, around 95% being singletons, with the ten largest covering 0.3% to 0.45%. The study's findings and limits: Expanding Tregs on activated donor B cells appeared to best identify donor-specific TCRbeta clones. Validation in larger populations is needed because few patients were studied.

The CDR3 spans 14 residues. The germline V and J ends were trimmed by 0 bases and 4 bases, with 8 bases remaining between them. CDR1 is SGHRS and CDR2 is YFSETQ in the germline V gene. The material sequenced was Tregs from blood cultured with allogeneic cells. The receptor was derived from a human donor in good health. The chain uses TRBV5-1 and TRBJ2-1; possibly TRBD2 for D (5 bases). CDR3 nucleotide sequence: TGCGCCAGCAGCTTGGGTCCGGGGTACAATGAGCAGTTCTTC. Its translation is CASSLGPGYNEQFF.